This T cell receptor beta chain was sequenced for a study of blood T cell repertoires in COVID-19. Overall study: The cDNA or gDNA used as material had been derived from T cells, B-cell-depleted T cells, or PBMCs.

The protocol was immunoSEQ multiplex PCR, while the TCRdb copy is restricted to in-frame clones and leaves out a portion. In the table there are about 200,000 clones, roughly 84% of which are singletons. Someone with COVID-19 had been met by exposed participants within 2 weeks before study entry. Germline trimming cut 3 bases from V and 10 bases from J; bases unmatched to any gene: 15. The CDR3 loop spans 17 amino acids. Germline CDR1 SNHLY, CDR2 FYNNEI. The TCR was taken from a woman aged 25-40 years who had been exposed to COVID-19. The chain employs TRBV2 and TRBJ1-6, with 7 positions matching TRBD1. The sequenced sample consisted of PBMCs or T cells enriched from blood (not recorded which). The CDR3 sequence is CASSESWSGQGESPLHF. The DNA for the CDR3 is TGTGCCAGCAGTGAGTCTTGGTCTGGGCAGGGGGAATCACCCCTCCACTTT.